The clone carrying this T cell receptor (beta chain) has a single count. The data originate from a study of blood T cell repertoires in COVID-19. Study information: There were acute and convalescent COVID-19 samples, and they came from the United States, Italy and Spain. The cDNA or gDNA used as material had been derived from T cells, B-cell-depleted T cells, or PBMCs.

In the authors' methods: Nucleated cell number was recorded as an estimate derived from reference gene primer amplification. Measured with immunoSEQ multiplex PCR; TCRdb has only the in-frame clones, and not every one. V and J calls plus clone size are reproduced from that table; the DNA served to infer D and trimming. The table lists 100,000 to 150,000 clones, about 91% of them singletons. The CDR3 has 13 residues. The V segment lost 4 bases and the J segment 3 bases; nucleotides outside the gene matches: 3. The germline gives CDR1 LNHDA, CDR2 SQIVND (reference sequence). This receptor was obtained from a middle-aged man with acute or convalescent COVID-19. V gene TRBV19 combines with J gene TRBJ2-7; 7 bases align to TRBD2. The sequenced material came from peripheral blood. In nucleotides, the CDR3 is TGTGCCAGTAGTAAACGGGAGGACTACGAGCAGTACTTC. It yields the protein CASSKREDYEQYF.